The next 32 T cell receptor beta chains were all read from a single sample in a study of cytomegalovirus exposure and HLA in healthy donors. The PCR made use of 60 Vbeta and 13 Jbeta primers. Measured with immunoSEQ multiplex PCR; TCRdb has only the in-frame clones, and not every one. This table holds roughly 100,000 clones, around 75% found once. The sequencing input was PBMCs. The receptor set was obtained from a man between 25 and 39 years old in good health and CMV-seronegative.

CDR3 in DNA: TGTGCCAGCAGCTTACAGGGCCTTGGTGGAAACACCATATATTTT. Protein: CASSLQGLGGNTIYF. The chain couples TRBV13 to TRBJ1-3, with D tentatively TRBD1 (5 bases). Germline V gene data show CDR1 as PRHDT and CDR2 as FYEKMQ (reference sequence). V shed 2 bases and J shed 3 bases, with 11 bases lying between them. CDR3 length equals 15 residues.

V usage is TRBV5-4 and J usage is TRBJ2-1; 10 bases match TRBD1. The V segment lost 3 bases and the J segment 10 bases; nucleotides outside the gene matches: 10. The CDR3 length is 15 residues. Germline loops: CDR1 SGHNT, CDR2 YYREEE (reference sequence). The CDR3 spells CASSSGTGALREQFF. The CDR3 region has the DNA TGTGCCAGCAGCTCCGGGACAGGGGCCCTCAGAGAGCAGTTCTTC.

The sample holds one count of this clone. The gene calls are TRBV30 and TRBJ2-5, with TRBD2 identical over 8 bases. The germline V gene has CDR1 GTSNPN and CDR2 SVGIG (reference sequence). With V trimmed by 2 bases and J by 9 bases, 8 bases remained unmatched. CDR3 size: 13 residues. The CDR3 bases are TGTGCCTGGAGTACCCACGGGGGGGACCCCCAGTACTTC. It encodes CAWSTHGGDPQYF.

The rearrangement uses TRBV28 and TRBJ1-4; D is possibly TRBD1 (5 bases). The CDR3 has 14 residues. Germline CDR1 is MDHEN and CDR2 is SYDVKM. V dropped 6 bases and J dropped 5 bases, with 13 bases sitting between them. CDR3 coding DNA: TGTGCCAGCAGCCCGGGGGGTCAGAATGAAAAACTGTTTTTT. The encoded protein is CASSPGGQNEKLFF.

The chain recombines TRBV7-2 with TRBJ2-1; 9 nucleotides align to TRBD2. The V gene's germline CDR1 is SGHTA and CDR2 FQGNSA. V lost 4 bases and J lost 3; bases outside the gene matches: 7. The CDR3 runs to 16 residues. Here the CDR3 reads CASSSVAGVVYNEQFF. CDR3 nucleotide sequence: TGTGCCAGCAGCTCCGTAGCGGGAGTAGTCTACAATGAGCAGTTCTTC.

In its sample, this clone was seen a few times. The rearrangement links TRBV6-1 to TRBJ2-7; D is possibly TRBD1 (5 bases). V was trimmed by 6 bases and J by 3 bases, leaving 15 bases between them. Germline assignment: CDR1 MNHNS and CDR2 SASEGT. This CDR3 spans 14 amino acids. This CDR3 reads CASSHTGEVYEQYF. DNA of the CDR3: TGTGCCAGCAGCCACACAGGAGAGGTCTACGAGCAGTACTTC.

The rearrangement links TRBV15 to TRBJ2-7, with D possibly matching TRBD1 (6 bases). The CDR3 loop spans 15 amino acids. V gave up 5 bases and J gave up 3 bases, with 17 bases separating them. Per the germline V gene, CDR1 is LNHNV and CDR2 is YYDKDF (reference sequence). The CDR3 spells CATSAPGPGDYEQYF. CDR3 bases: TGTGCCACCAGCGCCCCCGGACCAGGGGACTACGAGCAGTACTTC. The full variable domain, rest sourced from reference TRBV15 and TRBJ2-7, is DAMVIQNPRYQVTQFGKPVTLSCSQTLNHNVMYWYQQKSSQAPKLLFHYYDKDFNNEADTPDNFQSRRPNTSFCFLDIRSPGLGDTAMYLCATSAPGPGDYEQYFGPGTRLTVT.

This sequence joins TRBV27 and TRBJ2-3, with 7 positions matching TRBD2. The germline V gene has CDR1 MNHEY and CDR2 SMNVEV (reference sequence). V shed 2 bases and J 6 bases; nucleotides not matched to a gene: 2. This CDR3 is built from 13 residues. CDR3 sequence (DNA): TGTGCCAGCAGTTTAGCGGGAGTCGATACGCAGTATTTT. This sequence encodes CASSLAGVDTQYF.

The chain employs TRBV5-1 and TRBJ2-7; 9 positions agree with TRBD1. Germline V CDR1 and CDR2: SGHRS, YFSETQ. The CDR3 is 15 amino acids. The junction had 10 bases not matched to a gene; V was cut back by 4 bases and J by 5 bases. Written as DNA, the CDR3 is TGCGCCAGCAGCGCCGCCGGGACAGGGCACGACGAGCAGTACTTC. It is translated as CASSAAGTGHDEQYF.

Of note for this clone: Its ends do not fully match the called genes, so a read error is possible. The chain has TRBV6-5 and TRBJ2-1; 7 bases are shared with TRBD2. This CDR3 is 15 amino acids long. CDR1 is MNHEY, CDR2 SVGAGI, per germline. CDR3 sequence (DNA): TGTGCCAGCAGATACTCTTGGGGGGGTAGCGATGAGCAGTTCTTC. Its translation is CASRYSWGGSDEQFF.

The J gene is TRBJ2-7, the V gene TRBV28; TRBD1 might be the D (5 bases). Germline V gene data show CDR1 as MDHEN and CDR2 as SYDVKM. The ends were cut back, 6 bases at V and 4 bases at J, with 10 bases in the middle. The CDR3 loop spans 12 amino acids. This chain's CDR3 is CASRQGIYEQYF. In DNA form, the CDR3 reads TGTGCCAGCAGGCAGGGAATTTACGAGCAGTACTTC.

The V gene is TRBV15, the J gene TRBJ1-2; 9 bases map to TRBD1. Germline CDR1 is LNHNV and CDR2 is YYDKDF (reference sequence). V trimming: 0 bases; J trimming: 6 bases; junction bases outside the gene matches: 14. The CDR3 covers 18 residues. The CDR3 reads CATSRDRTGASLRDGYTF. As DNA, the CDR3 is TGTGCCACCAGCAGAGATCGGACAGGGGCCTCCCTTAGAGATGGCTACACCTTC. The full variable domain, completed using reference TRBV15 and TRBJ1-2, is DAMVIQNPRYQVTQFGKPVTLSCSQTLNHNVMYWYQQKSSQAPKLLFHYYDKDFNNEADTPDNFQSRRPNTSFCFLDIRSPGLGDTAMYLCATSRDRTGASLRDGYTFGSGTRLTVV.

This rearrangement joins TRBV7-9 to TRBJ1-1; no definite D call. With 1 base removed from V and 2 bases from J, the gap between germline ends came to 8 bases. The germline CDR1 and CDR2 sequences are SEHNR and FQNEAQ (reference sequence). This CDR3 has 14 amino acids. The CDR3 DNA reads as TGTGCCAGCAGCTTAGAATCGGGAAACACTGAAGCTTTCTTT. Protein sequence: CASSLESGNTEAFF.

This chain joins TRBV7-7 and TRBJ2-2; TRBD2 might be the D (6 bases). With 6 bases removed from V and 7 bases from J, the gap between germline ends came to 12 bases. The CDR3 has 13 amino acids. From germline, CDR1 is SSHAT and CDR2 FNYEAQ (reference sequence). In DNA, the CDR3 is TGTGCCAGCAGTCAATTCGGGGGCGGGGAGCTGTTTTTT. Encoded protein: CASSQFGGGELFF.

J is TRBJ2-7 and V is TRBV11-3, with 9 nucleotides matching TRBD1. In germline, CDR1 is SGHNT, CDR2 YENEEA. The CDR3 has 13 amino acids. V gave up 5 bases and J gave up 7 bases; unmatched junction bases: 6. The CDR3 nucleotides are TGTGCCAGCAGCCCGAAGGGACAGGGAGAGCAGTACTTC. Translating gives CASSPKGQGEQYF.

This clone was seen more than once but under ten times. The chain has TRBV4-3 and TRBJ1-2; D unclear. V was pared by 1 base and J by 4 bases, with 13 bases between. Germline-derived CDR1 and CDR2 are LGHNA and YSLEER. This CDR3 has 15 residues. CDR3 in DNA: TGCGCCAGCAGCCAAGTGTCTGGGTCGGGCTATGGCTACACCTTC. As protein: CASSQVSGSGYGYTF.

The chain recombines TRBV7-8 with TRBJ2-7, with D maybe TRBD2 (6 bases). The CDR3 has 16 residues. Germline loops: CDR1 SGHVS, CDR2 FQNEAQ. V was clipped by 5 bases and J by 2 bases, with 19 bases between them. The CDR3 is CASSDEEGTTTYEQYF. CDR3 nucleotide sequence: TGTGCCAGCAGCGACGAGGAGGGCACAACTACCTACGAGCAGTACTTC.

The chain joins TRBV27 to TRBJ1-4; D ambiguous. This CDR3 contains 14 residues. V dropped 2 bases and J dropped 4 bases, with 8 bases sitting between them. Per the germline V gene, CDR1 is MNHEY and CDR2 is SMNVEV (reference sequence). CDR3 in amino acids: CASSLRPGNEKLFF. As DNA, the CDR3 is TGTGCCAGCAGTTTAAGGCCGGGTAATGAAAAACTGTTTTTT.

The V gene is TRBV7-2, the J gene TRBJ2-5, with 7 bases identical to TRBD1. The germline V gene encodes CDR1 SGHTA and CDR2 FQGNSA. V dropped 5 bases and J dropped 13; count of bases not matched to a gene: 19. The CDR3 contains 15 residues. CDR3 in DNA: TGTGCCAGCAGCACCAAACCAGGGGACAGCCAAAGTGGGTACTTC. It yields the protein CASSTKPGDSQSGYF. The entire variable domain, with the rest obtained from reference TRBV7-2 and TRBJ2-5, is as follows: GAGVSQSPSNKVTEKGKDVELRCDPISGHTALYWYRQSLGQGLEFLIYFQGNSAPDKSGLPSDRFSAERTGGSVSTLTIQRTQQEDSAVYLCASSTKPGDSQSGYFGPGTRLLVL.

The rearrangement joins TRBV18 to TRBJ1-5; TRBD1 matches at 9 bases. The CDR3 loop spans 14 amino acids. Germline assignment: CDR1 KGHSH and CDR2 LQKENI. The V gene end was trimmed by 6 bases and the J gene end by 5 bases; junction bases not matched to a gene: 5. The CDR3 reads CASSRTGEDQPQHF. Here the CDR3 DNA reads TGTGCCAGCTCCCGGACAGGGGAGGATCAGCCCCAGCATTTT.

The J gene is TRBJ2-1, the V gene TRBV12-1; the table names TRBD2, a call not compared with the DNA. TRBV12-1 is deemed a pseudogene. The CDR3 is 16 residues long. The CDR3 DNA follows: TGTGCCAGGACCTACTGGGGACTAGTCCCGTCCCATGAGCAGTTCTTC. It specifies CARTYWGLVPSHEQFF.

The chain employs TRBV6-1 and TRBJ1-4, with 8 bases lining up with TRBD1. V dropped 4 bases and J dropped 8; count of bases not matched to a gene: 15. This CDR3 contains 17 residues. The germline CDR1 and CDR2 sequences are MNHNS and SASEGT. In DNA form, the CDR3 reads TGTGCCAGCAGTGGGCGGCAGGGGGCACGCAGAGGCGAAAAACTGTTTTTT. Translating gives CASSGRQGARRGEKLFF.

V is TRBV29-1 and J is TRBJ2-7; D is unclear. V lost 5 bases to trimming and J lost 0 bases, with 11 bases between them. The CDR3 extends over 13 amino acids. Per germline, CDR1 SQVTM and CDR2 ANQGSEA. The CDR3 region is CSVKVLVSYEQYF. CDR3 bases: TGCAGCGTTAAAGTCCTTGTCTCCTACGAGCAGTACTTC.

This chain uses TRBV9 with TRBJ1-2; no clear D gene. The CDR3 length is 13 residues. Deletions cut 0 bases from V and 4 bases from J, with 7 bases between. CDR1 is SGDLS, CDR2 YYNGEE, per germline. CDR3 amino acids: CASSVGGLYGYTF. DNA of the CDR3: TGTGCCAGCAGCGTAGGAGGACTCTATGGCTACACCTTC.

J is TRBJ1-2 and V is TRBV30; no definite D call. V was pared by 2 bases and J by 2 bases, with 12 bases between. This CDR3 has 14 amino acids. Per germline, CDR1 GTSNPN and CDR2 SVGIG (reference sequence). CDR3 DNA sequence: TGTGCCTGGAGTATTTCAGTTTCGAACTATGGCTACACCTTC. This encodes CAWSISVSNYGYTF.

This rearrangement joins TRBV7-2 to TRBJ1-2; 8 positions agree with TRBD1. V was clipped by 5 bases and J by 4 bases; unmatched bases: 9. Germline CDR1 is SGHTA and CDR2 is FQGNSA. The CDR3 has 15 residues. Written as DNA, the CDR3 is TGTGCCAGCAGCCCCGGACAGGGTCGGAGCTATGGCTACACCTTC. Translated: CASSPGQGRSYGYTF.

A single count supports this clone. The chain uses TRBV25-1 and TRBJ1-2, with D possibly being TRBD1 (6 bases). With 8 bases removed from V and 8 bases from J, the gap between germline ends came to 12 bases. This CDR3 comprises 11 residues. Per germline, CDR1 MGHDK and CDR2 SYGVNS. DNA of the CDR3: TGTGCCAGCCAGAATGGGGGCGGCTACACCTTC. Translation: CASQNGGGYTF.

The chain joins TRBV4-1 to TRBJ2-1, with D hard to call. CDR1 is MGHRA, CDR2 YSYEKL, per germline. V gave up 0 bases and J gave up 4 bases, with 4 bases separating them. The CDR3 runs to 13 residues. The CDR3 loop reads CASSQELYNEQFF. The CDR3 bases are TGCGCCAGCAGCCAAGAACTTTACAATGAGCAGTTCTTC.

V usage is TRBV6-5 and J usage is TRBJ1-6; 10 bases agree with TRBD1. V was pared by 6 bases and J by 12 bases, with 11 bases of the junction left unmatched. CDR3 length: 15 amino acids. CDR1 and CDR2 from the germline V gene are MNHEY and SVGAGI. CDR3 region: CASSLLGDRGKPLHF. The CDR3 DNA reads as TGTGCCAGCAGCCTCCTGGGGGACAGGGGTAAACCCCTCCACTTT.

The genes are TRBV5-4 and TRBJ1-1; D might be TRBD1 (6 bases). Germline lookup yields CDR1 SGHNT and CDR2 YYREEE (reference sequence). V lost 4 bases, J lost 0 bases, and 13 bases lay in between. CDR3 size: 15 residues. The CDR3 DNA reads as TGTGCCAGCAGCGGTAGGGGGATGATGAACACTGAAGCTTTCTTT. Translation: CASSGRGMMNTEAFF.

The CDR3 nucleotides read TGTGCCAGTAGTATGAAAAGGGGACAGGGGTTCGATGAGCAGTTCTTC. Encoded protein: CASSMKRGQGFDEQFF. The chain recombines TRBV19 with TRBJ2-1, with 10 bases identical to TRBD1. This CDR3 spans 16 amino acids. V was pared by 3 bases and J by 8 bases, with 10 bases of the junction left unmatched. Germline lookup yields CDR1 LNHDA and CDR2 SQIVND (reference sequence).

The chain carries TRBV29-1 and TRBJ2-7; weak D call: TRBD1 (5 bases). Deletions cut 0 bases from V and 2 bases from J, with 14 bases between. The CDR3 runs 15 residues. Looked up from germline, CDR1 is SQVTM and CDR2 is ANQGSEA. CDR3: CSVEEGPREAYEQYF. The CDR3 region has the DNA TGCAGCGTTGAAGAGGGGCCCAGGGAAGCCTACGAGCAGTACTTC.